The text below deals with one TCR beta chain. The sample originates from a study of blood T cell repertoires in COVID-19. At the level of the study: COVID-19 samples, acute and convalescent, were from the United States, Italy and Spain.

The CDR3 totals 16 residues. Germline V gene data show CDR1 as LGHNA and CDR2 as YSLEER. V lost 0 bases and J lost 4, with 13 bases in between. Original analysis: Quantification of nucleated cells was approximated via reference gene primer amplification. Assay used: immunoSEQ multiplex PCR; TCRdb lists only in-frame clones, some missing. D and trimming were read from the DNA, whereas the V and J calls and clone size are those reported in that table. The repertoire holds around 330,000 clones, with around 84% as singletons. Which cohort a participant joined came from the clinical history participants gave. Exposed volunteers were people who met a COVID-19 case within 2 weeks before study entry.

V usage is TRBV4-3 and J usage is TRBJ2-1, with D maybe TRBD1 (5 bases). The clonotype was recovered from a woman younger than 45 who had been exposed to COVID-19. Input material: PBMCs or T cells enriched from blood (not recorded which). In nucleotides, the CDR3 is TGCGCCAGCAGCCAAGATTGGACATCGGCGTACAATGAGCAGTTCTTC. It specifies CASSQDWTSAYNEQFF.